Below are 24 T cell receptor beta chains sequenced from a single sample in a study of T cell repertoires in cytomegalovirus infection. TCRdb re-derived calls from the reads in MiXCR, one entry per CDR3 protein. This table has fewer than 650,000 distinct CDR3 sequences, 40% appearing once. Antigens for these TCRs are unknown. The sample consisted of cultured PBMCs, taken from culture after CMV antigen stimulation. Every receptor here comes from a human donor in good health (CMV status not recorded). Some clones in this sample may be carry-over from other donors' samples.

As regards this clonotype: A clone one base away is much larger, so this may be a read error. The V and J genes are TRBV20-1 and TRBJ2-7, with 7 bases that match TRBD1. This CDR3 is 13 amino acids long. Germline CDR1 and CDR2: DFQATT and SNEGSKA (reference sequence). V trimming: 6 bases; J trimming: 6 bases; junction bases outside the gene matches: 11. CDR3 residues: CSADRDYSVEQYF. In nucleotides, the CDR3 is TGCAGTGCCGACAGGGATTACTCGGTCGAGCAGTACTTC.

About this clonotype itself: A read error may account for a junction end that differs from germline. The chain's CDR3 is CASSLASSGEYEQYF. The CDR3, as DNA: TGTGCCAGCAGCTTGGCCTCTAGCGGAGAATACGAGCAGTACTTC. J is TRBJ2-7 and V is TRBV5-3; 7 nucleotides align to TRBD2. TRBV5-3 is reported as an ORF; its role is uncertain. This CDR3 spans 15 amino acids.

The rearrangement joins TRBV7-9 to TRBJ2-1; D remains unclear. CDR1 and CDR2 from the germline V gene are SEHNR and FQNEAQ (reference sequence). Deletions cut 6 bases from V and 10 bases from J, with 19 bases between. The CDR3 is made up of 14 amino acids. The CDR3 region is CASRPLPHYGEQFF. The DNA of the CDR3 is TGTGCCAGCAGGCCCCTCCCCCACTACGGCGAGCAGTTCTTC.

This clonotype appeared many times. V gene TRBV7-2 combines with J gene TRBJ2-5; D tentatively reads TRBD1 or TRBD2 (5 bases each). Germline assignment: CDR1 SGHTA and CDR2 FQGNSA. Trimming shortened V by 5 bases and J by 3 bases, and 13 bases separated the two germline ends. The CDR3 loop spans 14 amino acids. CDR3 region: CASSPGDVKETQYF. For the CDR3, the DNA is TGTGCCAGCAGCCCCGGGGACGTAAAAGAGACCCAGTACTTC. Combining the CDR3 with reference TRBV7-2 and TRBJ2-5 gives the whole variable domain GAGVSQSPSNKVTEKGKDVELRCDPISGHTALYWYRQSLGQGLEFLIYFQGNSAPDKSGLPSDRFSAERTGGSVSTLTIQRTQQEDSAVYLCASSPGDVKETQYFGPGTRLLVL.

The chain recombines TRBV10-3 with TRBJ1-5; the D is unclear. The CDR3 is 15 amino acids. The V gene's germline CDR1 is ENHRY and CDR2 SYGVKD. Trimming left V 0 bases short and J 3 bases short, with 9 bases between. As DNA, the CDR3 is TGTGCCATCAGTGAGTCAGTCGGTTACAATCAGCCCCAGCATTTT. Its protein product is CAISESVGYNQPQHF.

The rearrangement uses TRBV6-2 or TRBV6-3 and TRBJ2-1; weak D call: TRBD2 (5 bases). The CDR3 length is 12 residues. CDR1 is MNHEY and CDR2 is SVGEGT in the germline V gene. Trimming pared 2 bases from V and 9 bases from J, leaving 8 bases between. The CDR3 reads CASSYDAGEQFF. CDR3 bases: TGTGCCAGCAGTTACGACGCGGGTGAGCAGTTCTTC.

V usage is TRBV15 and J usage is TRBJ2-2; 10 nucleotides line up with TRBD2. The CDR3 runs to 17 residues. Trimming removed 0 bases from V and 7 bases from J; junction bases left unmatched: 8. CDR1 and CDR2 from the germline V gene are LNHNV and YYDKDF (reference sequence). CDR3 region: CATSRDQGLAGVGELFF. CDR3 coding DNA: TGTGCCACCAGCAGAGATCAGGGGCTAGCGGGAGTCGGGGAGCTGTTTTTT.

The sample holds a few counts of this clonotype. CDR3: CASSSRGPSYEQYF. DNA for the CDR3: TGTGCCAGCAGCTCCCGGGGACCGTCCTACGAGCAGTACTTC. This chain links TRBV7-9 with TRBJ2-7; D tentatively reads TRBD1 or TRBD2 (5 bases each). The germline gives CDR1 SEHNR, CDR2 FQNEAQ (reference sequence). This CDR3 is built from 14 residues. Trimming cost V 4 bases and J 1 base, with 11 bases left between them.

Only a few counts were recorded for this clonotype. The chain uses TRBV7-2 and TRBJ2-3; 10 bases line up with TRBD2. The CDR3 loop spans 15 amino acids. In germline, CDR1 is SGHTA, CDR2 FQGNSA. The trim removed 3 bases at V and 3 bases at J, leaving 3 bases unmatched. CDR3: CASSLSGGATDTQYF. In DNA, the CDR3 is TGTGCCAGCAGCTTGAGCGGGGGGGCAACAGATACGCAGTATTTT.

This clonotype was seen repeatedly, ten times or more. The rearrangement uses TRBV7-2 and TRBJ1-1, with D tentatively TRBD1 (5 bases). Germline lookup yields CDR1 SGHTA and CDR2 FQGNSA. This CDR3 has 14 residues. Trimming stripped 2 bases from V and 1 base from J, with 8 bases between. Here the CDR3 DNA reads TGTGCCAGCAGCTTAATCGACAGGAACACTGAAGCTTTCTTT. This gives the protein CASSLIDRNTEAFF.

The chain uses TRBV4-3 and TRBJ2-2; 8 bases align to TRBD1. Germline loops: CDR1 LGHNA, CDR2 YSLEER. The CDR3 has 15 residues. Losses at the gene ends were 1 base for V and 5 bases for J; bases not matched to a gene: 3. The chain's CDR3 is CASSQGTGRTGELFF. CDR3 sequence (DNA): TGCGCCAGCAGCCAAGGGACAGGGCGTACCGGGGAGCTGTTTTTT.

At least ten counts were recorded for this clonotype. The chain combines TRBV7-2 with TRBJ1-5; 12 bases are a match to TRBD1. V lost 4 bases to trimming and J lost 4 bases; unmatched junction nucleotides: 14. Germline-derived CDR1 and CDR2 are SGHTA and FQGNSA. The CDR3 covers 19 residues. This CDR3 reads CASSSGTGGPLFSNQPQHF. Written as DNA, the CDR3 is TGTGCCAGCAGCTCCGGGACAGGGGGCCCTTTGTTCAGTAATCAGCCCCAGCATTTT.

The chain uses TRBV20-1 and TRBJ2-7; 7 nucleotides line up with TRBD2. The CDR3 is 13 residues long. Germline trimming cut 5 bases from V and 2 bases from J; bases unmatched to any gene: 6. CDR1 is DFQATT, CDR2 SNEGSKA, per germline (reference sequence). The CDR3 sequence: CSARTSSAYEQYF. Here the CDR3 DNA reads TGCAGTGCTCGGACTAGTAGCGCCTACGAGCAGTACTTC.

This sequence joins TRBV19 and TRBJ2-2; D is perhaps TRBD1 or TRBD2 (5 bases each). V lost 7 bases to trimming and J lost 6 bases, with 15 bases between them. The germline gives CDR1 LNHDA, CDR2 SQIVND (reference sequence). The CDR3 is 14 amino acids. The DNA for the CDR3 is TGTGCCAGTACCCAAGGGGACGGTCCCGGGGAGCTGTTTTTT. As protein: CASTQGDGPGELFF.

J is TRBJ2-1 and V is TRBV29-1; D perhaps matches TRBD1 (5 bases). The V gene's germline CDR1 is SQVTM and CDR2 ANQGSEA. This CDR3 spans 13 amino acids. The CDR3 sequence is CSLRQGNYNEQFF. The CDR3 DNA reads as TGCAGTCTGAGGCAGGGCAATTACAATGAGCAGTTCTTC.

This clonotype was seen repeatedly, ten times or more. The CDR3 DNA is TGTGCCAGCAGCCGAGACAGGGGGCTTCGTCAGCCCCAGCATTTT. Translating it yields CASSRDRGLRQPQHF. The rearrangement joins TRBV7-8 to TRBJ1-5, with 10 bases that match TRBD1. Per the germline V gene, CDR1 is SGHVS and CDR2 is FQNEAQ. The CDR3 has 15 amino acids. Germline trimming cut 5 bases from V and 6 bases from J; bases unmatched to any gene: 7.

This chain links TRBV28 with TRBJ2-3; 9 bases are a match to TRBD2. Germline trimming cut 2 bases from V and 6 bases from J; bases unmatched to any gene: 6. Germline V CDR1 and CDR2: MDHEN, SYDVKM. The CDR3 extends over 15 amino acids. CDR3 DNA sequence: TGTGCCAGCAGTTTACAGGGACTAGCTAAGGATACGCAGTATTTT. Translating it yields CASSLQGLAKDTQYF.

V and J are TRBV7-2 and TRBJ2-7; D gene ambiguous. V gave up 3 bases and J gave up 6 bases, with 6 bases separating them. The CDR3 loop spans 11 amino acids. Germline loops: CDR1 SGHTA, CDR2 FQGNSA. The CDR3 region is CASSLMTEQYF. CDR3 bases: TGTGCCAGCAGCTTGATGACCGAGCAGTACTTC.

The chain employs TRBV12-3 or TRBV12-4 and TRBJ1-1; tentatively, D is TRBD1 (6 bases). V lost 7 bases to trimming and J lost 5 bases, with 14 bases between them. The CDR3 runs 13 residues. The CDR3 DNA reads TGTGCCAGCAAACAGGGAGGAGAGACTGAAGCTTTCTTT. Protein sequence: CASKQGGETEAFF.

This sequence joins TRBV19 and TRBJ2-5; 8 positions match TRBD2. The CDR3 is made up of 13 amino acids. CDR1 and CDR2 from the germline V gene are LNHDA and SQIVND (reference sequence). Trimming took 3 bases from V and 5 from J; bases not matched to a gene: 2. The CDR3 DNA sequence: TGTGCCAGTAGTATTCCGGGGGGGGAGACCCAGTACTTC. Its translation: CASSIPGGETQYF.

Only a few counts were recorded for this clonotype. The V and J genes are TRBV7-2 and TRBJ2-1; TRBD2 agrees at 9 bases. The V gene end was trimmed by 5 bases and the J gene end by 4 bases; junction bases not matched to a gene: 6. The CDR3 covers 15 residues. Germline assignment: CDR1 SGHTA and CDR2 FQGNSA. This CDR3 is CASSPPSGAYNEQFF. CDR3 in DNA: TGTGCCAGCAGCCCCCCTAGCGGGGCTTACAATGAGCAGTTCTTC.

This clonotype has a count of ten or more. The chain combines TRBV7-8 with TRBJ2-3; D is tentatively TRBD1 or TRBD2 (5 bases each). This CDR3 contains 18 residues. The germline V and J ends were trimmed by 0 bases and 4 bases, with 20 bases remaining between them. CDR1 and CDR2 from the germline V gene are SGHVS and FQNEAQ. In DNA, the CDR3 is TGTGCCAGCAGCTTAGCTGGCCAGGGCAGGACGGAGGCAGATACGCAGTATTTT. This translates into CASSLAGQGRTEADTQYF.

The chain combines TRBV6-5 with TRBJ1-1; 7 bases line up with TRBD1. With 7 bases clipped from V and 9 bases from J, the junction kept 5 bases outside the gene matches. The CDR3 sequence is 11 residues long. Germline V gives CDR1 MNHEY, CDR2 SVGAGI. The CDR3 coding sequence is TGTGCCAGCAAAAACAGGGGCCAAGCTTTCTTT. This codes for CASKNRGQAFF.

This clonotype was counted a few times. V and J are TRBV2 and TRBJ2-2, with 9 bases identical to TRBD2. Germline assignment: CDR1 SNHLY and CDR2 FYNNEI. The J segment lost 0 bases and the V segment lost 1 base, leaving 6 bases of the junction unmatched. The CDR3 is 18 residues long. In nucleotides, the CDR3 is TGTGCCAGCAGTGAAGTGGGGAGCGGGAGGTCGAACACCGGGGAGCTGTTTTTT. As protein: CASSEVGSGRSNTGELFF. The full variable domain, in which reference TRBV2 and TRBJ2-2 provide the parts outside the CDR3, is EPEVTQTPSHQVTQMGQEVILRCVPISNHLYFYWYRQILGQKVEFLVSFYNNEISEKSEIFDDQFSVERPDGSNFTLKIRSTKLEDSAMYFCASSEVGSGRSNTGELFFGEGSRLTVL.